This T cell receptor beta chain was profiled in a study of T cell responses to AZD1222 COVID-19 vaccine. Method: immunoSEQ multiplex PCR; TCRdb's copy keeps in-frame clones and lacks some. The table has about 190,000 clones, over 80% seen once. Regarding this clone: Its antigen is currently unknown.

Trimming shortened V by 5 bases and J by 0 bases, and 18 bases separated the two germline ends. The CDR3 covers 17 residues. Germline assignment: CDR1 SNHLY and CDR2 FYNNEI. Study outcomes and limitations: Spike was spanned by vaccine-associated CD4 TCRs, with dominance at 160-218 and 743-854. Epitopes outside B.1.351 and B.1.1.7 mutated regions reportedly drew nearly half of spike TCRs.

This clonotype was obtained from an adult in good health. The chain uses TRBV2 and TRBJ2-3; D is perhaps TRBD1 (6 bases). The sequencing used peripheral blood, collected on day 0 of AZD1222 vaccination. CDR3 residues: CASSPLTGTHSTDTQYF. The CDR3 nucleotides are TGTGCCAGCAGTCCTTTGACCGGGACACACAGCACAGATACGCAGTATTTT.